This is a list of T cell receptor beta chains from one sample in a study of blood T cell repertoires in COVID-19. Profiling relied on immunoSEQ multiplex PCR, and the TCRdb table lists in-frame clones only, not all of them. The sample holds approximately 150,000 clones; around 86% are singletons and the top ten take 13%. The sample taken for sequencing was peripheral blood. These receptors originate from a man aged 65 to 85 who had recovered from COVID-19. Both conserved end residues are part of each CDR3. The D gene is left open where the match is weak. Only part of the rows carry a size: once, few, many, or a class if the clone is expanded.

d_gene	v_gene	abundance	j_gene	CDR3aa	CDR3nt
TRBD2	TRBV5-1	-	TRBJ2-3	CASSLASGRPTDTQYF	TGCGCCAGCAGCTTGGCTAGCGGGCGCCCCACAGATACGCAGTATTTT
TRBD2	TRBV7-3	-	TRBJ2-1	CASSPTSGRNEQFF	TGTGCCAGCAGCCCGACTAGCGGGAGGAATGAGCAGTTCTTC
-	TRBV28	-	TRBJ1-2	CASSLGGIYGYTF	TGTGCCAGCAGTTTAGGAGGGATCTATGGCTACACCTTC
TRBD1	TRBV9	few	TRBJ2-7	CASSPSRTGSSEQYF	TGTGCCAGCAGCCCCTCCCGGACAGGTAGTTCCGAGCAGTACTTC
TRBD2	TRBV7-9	-	TRBJ2-1	CASSPGWGLAGEFF	TGTGCCAGCAGCCCCGGGTGGGGGCTAGCGGGAGAGTTCTTC
TRBD2	TRBV7-9	-	TRBJ2-2	CASSSLAGGTNTGELFF	TGTGCCAGCAGTTCCCTAGCGGGAGGAACGAACACCGGGGAGCTGTTTTTT
TRBD2	TRBV7-2	-	TRBJ2-1	CASSLASGTNEQFF	TGTGCCAGCAGCTTGGCTAGCGGGACCAATGAGCAGTTCTTC
-	TRBV3-1/TRBV3-2	few	TRBJ1-6	CATAVGGDNSPLHF	TGTGCCACCGCGGTGGGAGGGGATAATTCACCCCTCCACTTT
TRBD1	TRBV3-1/TRBV3-2	few	TRBJ1-3	CASSQDPRGNGNTIYF	TGTGCCAGCAGCCAAGATCCCAGGGGGAACGGAAACACCATATATTTT
-	TRBV7-6	-	TRBJ1-1	CASRLGEGGPYEAFF	TGTGCCAGCAGGCTCGGTGAGGGCGGGCCCTACGAAGCTTTCTTT
-	TRBV9	once	TRBJ1-6	CASSPGINNSPLHF	TGTGCCAGCAGCCCAGGGATAAATAATTCACCCCTCCACTTT
-	TRBV11-2	-	TRBJ2-1	CASSLDWQYNEQFF	TGTGCCAGCAGCTTAGATTGGCAGTACAATGAGCAGTTCTTC
TRBD1	TRBV3-1/TRBV3-2	-	TRBJ1-2	CASSQRGRQGYTF	TGTGCCAGCAGCCAAAGGGGGCGTCAGGGCTACACCTTC
-	TRBV27	-	TRBJ1-1	CASRIQGLGNTEAFF	TGTGCCAGCAGGATACAGGGTTTGGGGAACACTGAAGCTTTCTTT
TRBD2	TRBV5-4	-	TRBJ2-7	CASSLGGGSYEQYF	TGTGCCAGCAGCTTGGGGGGAGGGTCCTACGAGCAGTACTTC
-	TRBV28	few	TRBJ2-7	CASNPPGTLSYEQYF	TGTGCCAGCAACCCCCCCGGGACACTTTCCTACGAGCAGTACTTC
-	TRBV2	-	TRBJ2-2	CASSEGPGGELFF	TGTGCCAGCAGTGAAGGCCCCGGCGGGGAGCTGTTTTTT
TRBD2	TRBV5-1	-	TRBJ2-7	CASSLVSGISYEQYF	TGCGCCAGCAGCTTGGTGAGCGGGATCTCCTACGAGCAGTACTTC
TRBD2	TRBV7-2	-	TRBJ2-7	CASRLRGGSNGEQYF	TGTGCCAGCAGACTTAGGGGCGGGAGTAATGGCGAGCAGTACTTC
TRBD1	TRBV5-1	-	TRBJ1-6	CASSFRQGASPLHF	TGCGCCAGCAGCTTCAGGCAGGGGGCTTCACCCCTCCACTTT
TRBD2	TRBV4-1	-	TRBJ2-1	CASSPIPSGISYNEQFF	TGCGCCAGCAGCCCCATCCCTAGCGGGATCTCCTACAATGAGCAGTTCTTC
-	TRBV5-6	-	TRBJ2-2	CASSLGNRATGELFF	TGTGCCAGCAGCTTGGGGAACAGGGCGACCGGGGAGCTGTTTTTT
TRBD2	TRBV5-4	once	TRBJ2-4	CASTRRGSGSKNIQYF	TGTGCCAGCACCCGCCGTGGTAGCGGGAGCAAAAACATTCAGTACTTC
-	TRBV10-3	-	TRBJ2-7	CAISERNQAEQYF	TGTGCCATCAGTGAGCGGAACCAGGCCGAGCAGTACTTC
-	TRBV7-2	-	TRBJ1-3	CASSQGHATGNTIYF	TGTGCCAGCAGCCAGGGGCATGCCACTGGAAACACCATATATTTT
TRBD1	TRBV7-9	few	TRBJ1-1	CASSRTGAEAFF	TGTGCCAGCAGCCGAACAGGGGCGGAAGCTTTCTTT
TRBD1	TRBV5-1	-	TRBJ2-7	CASSNSGQGTYEQYF	TGCGCCAGCAGCAACTCGGGACAGGGGACCTACGAGCAGTACTTC
-	TRBV5-1	-	TRBJ1-4	CASSPGAWGATNEKLFF	TGCGCCAGCAGCCCAGGGGCCTGGGGTGCAACTAATGAAAAACTGTTTTTT
TRBD2	TRBV4-1	-	TRBJ2-1	CASSQEERGSYNEQFF	TGCGCCAGCAGCCAAGAGGAGCGGGGCTCCTACAATGAGCAGTTCTTC
-	TRBV5-4	few	TRBJ1-6	CASSSGTGSGSPLHF	TGTGCCAGCAGCTCCGGAACAGGGTCCGGGTCACCCCTCCACTTT
-	TRBV4-2	-	TRBJ2-1	CASSQRADSYNEQFF	TGTGCCAGCAGCCAGCGAGCGGACTCCTACAATGAGCAGTTCTTC
-	TRBV11-2	-	TRBJ2-7	CASSLLESGLAENYEQYF	TGTGCCAGCAGCTTACTAGAGTCCGGCTTGGCGGAAAACTACGAGCAGTACTTC
TRBD2	TRBV18	once	TRBJ2-3	CASSPLAGLSTDTQYF	TGTGCCAGCTCACCACTAGCGGGACTTAGCACAGATACGCAGTATTTT
TRBD1	TRBV19	once	TRBJ1-1	CASKETGGISNTEAFF	TGTGCCAGTAAGGAGACAGGGGGCATCTCGAACACTGAAGCTTTCTTT
-	TRBV10-3	-	TRBJ2-1	CAISTGHPYNEQFF	TGTGCCATCAGTACCGGACACCCTTACAATGAGCAGTTCTTC
TRBD2	TRBV19	-	TRBJ2-1	CASSKIAPGLAGPGGQFF	TGTGCCAGTAGTAAAATTGCTCCGGGACTAGCGGGGCCCGGGGGGCAGTTCTTC
TRBD2	TRBV7-2	few	TRBJ2-7	CASSPEREGREQYF	TGTGCCAGCAGCCCAGAGCGGGAAGGGAGAGAGCAGTACTTC
-	TRBV24-1	-	TRBJ1-4	CATSTGLANEKLFF	TGTGCCACCAGCACGGGGTTAGCTAATGAAAAACTGTTTTTT
TRBD1	TRBV6-5	once	TRBJ2-7	CASQRDRGHEQYF	TGTGCCAGCCAGCGGGACAGGGGACACGAGCAGTACTTC
TRBD1	TRBV3-1/TRBV3-2	-	TRBJ1-5	CASSQASEGTGRQPQHF	TGTGCCAGCAGCCAGGCGTCCGAGGGGACAGGCCGTCAGCCCCAGCATTTT
TRBD2	TRBV3-1/TRBV3-2	-	TRBJ2-3	CASSQVAGADTQYF	TGTGCCAGCAGCCAAGTTGCGGGAGCAGATACGCAGTATTTT
TRBD1	TRBV25-1	-	TRBJ2-1	CASSEGTGGYNEQFF	TGTGCCAGCAGTGAAGGGACAGGGGGATACAATGAGCAGTTCTTC
TRBD1	TRBV2	-	TRBJ2-2	CASSGTGAGELFF	TGTGCCAGCAGTGGGACAGGGGCCGGGGAGCTGTTTTTT
TRBD2	TRBV29-1	-	TRBJ2-2	CSVAQIAGASGELFF	TGCAGCGTTGCGCAGATAGCGGGAGCATCCGGGGAGCTGTTTTTT